This TCR beta chain was obtained from a study of identical twins. CDR3 length equals 14 residues. The trim removed 6 bases at V and 9 bases at J, leaving 7 bases unmatched. This clonotype was counted ten times or more. Its specificity is unknown. TCRdb reanalysed the 5' RACE reads using MiXCR and keeps one entry per CDR3 protein. The table lists 250,000 or so distinct CDR3 sequences, about 7.3% of them singletons, with approximately 3.7% in the top ten. Study conclusions and caveats: Beta out-of-frame sequences displayed a weaker excess of sharing between twins.

This sample was shared with a second study, whose subject was yellow fever vaccine responses in identical twins. That source notes: Reportedly, the response of twins' T cells to the vaccine seemed partly convergent, partly personalized.

The rearrangement links TRBV12-3 or TRBV12-4 to TRBJ1-6; TRBD1 matches 8 bases. Material for sequencing was memory (CD45RO+) T cells sorted from blood. The TCR sequence derives from a young woman in good health. The CDR3 region has the DNA TGTGCCAGCAGATCAGGGGGCGCCGGTTCACCCCTCCACTTT. Protein sequence: CASRSGGAGSPLHF.